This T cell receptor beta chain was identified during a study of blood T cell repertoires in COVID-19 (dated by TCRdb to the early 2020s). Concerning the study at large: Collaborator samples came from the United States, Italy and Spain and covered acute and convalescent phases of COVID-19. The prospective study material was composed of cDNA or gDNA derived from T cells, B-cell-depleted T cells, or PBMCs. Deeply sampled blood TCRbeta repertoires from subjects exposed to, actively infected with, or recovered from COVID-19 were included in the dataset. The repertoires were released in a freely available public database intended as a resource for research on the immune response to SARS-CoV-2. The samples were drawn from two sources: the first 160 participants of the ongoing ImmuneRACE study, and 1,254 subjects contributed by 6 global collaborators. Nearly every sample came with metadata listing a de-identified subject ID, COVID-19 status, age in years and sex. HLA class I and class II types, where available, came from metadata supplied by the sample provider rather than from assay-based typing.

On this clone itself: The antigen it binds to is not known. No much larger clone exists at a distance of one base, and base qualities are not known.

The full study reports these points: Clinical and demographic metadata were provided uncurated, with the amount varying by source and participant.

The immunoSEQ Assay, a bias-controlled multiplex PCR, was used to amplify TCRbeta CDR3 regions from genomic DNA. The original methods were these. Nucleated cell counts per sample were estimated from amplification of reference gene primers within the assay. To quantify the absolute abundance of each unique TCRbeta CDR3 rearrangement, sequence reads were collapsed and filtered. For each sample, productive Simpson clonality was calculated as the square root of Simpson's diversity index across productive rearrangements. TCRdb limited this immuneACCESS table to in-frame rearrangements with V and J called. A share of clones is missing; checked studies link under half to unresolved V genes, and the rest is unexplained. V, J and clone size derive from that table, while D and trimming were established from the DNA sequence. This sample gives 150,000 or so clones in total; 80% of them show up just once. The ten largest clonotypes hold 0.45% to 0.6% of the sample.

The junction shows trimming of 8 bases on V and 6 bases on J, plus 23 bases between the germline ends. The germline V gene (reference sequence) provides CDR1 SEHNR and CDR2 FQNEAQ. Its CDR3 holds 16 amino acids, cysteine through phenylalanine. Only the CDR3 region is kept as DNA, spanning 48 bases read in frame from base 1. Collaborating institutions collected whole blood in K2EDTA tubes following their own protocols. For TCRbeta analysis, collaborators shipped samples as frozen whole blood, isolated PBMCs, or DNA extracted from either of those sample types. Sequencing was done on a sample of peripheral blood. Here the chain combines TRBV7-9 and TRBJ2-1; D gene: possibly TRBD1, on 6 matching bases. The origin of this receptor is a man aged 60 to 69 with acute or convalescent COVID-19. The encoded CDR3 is CASGSNRVGKFNEQFF. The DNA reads TGTGCCAGCGGTTCCAACAGGGTCGGCAAATTCAATGAGCAGTTCTTC.